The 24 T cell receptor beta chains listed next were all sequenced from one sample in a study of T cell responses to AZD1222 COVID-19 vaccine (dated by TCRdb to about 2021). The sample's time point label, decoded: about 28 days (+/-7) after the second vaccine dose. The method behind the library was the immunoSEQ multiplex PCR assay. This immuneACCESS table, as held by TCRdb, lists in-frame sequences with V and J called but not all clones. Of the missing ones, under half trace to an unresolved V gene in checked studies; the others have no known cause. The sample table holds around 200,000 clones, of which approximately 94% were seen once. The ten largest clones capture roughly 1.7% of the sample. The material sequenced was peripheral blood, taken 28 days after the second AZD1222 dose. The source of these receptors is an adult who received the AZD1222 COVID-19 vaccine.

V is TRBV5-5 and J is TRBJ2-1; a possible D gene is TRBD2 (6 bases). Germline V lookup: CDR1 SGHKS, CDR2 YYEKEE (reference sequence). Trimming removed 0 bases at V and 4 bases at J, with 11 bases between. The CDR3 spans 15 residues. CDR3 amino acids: CASSLDAGQYNEQFF. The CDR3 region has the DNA TGTGCCAGCAGCTTGGATGCGGGGCAATACAATGAGCAGTTCTTC. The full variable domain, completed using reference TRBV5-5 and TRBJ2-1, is DAGVTQSPTHLIKTRGQQVTLRCSPISGHKSVSWYQQVLGQGPQFIFQYYEKEERGRGNFPDRFSARQFPNYSSELNVNALLLGDSALYLCASSLDAGQYNEQFFGPGTRLTVL.

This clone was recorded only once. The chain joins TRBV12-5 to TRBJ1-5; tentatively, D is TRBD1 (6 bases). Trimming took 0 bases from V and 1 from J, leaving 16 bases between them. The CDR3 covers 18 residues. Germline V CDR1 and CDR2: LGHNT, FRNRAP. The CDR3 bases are TGTGCTAGTGGTTTGGTAGTAATCAGGGGAAAGAGCAATCAGCCCCAGCATTTT. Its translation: CASGLVVIRGKSNQPQHF.

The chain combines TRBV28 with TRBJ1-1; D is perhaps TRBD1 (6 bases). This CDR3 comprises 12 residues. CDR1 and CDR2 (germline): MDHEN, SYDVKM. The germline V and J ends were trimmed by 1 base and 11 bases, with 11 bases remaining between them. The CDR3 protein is CASSLLTGAAFF. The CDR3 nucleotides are TGTGCCAGCAGTTTATTGACAGGAGCCGCTTTCTTT.

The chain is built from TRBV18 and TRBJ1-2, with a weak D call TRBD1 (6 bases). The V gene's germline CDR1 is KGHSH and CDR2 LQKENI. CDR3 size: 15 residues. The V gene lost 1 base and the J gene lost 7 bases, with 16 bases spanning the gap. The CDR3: CASSPQGGRGSGYTF. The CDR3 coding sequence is TGTGCCAGCTCACCACAGGGGGGGCGCGGGAGTGGCTACACCTTC.

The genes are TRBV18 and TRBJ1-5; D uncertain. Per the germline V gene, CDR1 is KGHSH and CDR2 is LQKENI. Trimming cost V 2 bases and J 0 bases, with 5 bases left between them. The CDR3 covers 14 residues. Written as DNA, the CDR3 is TGTGCCAGCTCACCAGGTTATAGCAATCAGCCCCAGCATTTT. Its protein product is CASSPGYSNQPQHF.

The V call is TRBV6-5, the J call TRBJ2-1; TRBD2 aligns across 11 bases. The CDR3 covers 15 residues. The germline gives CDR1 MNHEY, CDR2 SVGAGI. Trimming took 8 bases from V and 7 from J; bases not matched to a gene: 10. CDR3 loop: CASVTTSGSSNEQFF. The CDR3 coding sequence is TGTGCCAGCGTGACCACTAGCGGGAGTTCTAATGAGCAGTTCTTC.

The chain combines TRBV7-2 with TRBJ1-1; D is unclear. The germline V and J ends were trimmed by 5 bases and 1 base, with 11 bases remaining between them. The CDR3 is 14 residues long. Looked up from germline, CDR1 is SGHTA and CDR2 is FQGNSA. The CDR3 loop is CASSIGRRNTEAFF. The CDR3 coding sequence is TGTGCCAGCAGCATAGGCCGGAGGAACACTGAAGCTTTCTTT.

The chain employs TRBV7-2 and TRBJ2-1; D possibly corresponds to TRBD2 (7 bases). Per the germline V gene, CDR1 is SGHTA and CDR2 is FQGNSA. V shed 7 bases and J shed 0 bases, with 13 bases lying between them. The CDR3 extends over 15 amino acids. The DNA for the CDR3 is TGTGCCAGCATTTCGAGGGGGGGCTCCTACAATGAGCAGTTCTTC. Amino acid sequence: CASISRGGSYNEQFF.

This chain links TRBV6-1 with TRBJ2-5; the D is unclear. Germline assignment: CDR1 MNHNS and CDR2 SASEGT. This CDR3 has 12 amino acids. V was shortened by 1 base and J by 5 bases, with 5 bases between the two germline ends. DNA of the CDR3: TGTGCCAGCAGTGAAGGGGCGGAGACCCAGTACTTC. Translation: CASSEGAETQYF.

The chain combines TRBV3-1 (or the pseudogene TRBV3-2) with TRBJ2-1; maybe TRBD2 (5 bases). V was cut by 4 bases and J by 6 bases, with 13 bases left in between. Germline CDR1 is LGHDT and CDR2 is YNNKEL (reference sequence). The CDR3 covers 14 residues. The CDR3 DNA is TGTGCCAGCAGCCTAACTAGTGTGGTCAATGAGCAGTTCTTC. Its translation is CASSLTSVVNEQFF.

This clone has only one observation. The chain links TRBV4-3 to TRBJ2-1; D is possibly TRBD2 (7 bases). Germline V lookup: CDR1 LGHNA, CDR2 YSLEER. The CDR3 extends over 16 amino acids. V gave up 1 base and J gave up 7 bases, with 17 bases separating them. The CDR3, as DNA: TGCGCCAGCAGCCAAGTAGAGGGGGGGGCCCAGAATGAGCAGTTCTTC. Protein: CASSQVEGGAQNEQFF.

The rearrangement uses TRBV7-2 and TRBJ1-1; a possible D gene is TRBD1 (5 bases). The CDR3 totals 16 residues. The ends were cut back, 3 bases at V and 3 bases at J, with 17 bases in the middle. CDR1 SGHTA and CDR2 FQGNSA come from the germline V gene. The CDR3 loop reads CASSFEPLAGHTEAFF. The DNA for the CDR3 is TGTGCCAGCAGCTTTGAACCCCTGGCAGGGCACACTGAAGCTTTCTTT. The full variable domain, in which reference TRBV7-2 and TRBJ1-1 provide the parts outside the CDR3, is GAGVSQSPSNKVTEKGKDVELRCDPISGHTALYWYRQSLGQGLEFLIYFQGNSAPDKSGLPSDRFSAERTGGSVSTLTIQRTQQEDSAVYLCASSFEPLAGHTEAFFGQGTRLTVV.

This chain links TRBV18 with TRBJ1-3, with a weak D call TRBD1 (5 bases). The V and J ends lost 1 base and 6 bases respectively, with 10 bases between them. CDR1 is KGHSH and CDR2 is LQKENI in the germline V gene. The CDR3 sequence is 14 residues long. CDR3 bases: TGTGCCAGCTCACCACAGAGGGGCCCAAACACCATATATTTT. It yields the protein CASSPQRGPNTIYF.

The CDR3 DNA reads as TGCGCCAGCAGTTCTAGCGGGAGTGGGTACGAGCAGTACTTC. Translated, it gives CASSSSGSGYEQYF. This rearrangement joins TRBV10-1 to TRBJ2-7; 10 bases are shared with TRBD2. Germline CDR1 WNHNN, CDR2 SYGVQD (reference sequence). The V gene end was trimmed by 5 bases and the J gene end by 4 bases; junction bases not matched to a gene: 5. CDR3 size: 14 residues.

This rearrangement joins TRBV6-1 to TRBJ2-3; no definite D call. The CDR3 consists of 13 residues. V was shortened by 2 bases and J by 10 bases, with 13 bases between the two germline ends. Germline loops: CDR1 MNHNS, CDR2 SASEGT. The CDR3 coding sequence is TGTGCCAGCAGTGAATCAGACCAGTTCTCGCAGTATTTT. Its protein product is CASSESDQFSQYF.

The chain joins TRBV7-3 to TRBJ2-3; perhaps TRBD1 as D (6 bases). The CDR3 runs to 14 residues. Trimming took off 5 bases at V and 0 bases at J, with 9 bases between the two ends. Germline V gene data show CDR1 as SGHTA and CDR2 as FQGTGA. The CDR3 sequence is CASSRGQSTDTQYF. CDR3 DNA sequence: TGTGCCAGCAGCCGAGGACAGAGCACAGATACGCAGTATTTT. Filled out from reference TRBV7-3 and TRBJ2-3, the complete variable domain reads GAGVSQTPSNKVTEKGKYVELRCDPISGHTALYWYRQSLGQGPEFLIYFQGTGAADDSGLPNDRFFAVRPEGSVSTLKIQRTERGDSAVYLCASSRGQSTDTQYFGPGTRLTVL.

The CDR3 coding sequence is TGTGCCAGCAGCCGGCGGGGGGGCCAAGAGACCCAGTACTTC. It is translated as CASSRRGGQETQYF. This rearrangement joins TRBV3-1 (or the pseudogene TRBV3-2) to TRBJ2-5; 9 nucleotides match TRBD2. The CDR3 totals 14 residues. V trimming: 4 bases; J trimming: 1 base; junction bases outside the gene matches: 1. CDR1 is LGHDT and CDR2 is YNNKEL in the germline V gene (reference sequence).

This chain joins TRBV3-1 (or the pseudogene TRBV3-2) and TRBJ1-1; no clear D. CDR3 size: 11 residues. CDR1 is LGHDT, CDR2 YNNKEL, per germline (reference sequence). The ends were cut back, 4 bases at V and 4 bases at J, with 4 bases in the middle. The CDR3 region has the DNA TGTGCCAGCAGCCTTTCCACTGAAGCTTTCTTT. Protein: CASSLSTEAFF.

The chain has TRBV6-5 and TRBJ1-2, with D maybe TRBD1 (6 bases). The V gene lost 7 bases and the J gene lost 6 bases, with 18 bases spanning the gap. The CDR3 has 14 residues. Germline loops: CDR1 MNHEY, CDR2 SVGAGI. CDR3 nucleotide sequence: TGTGCCAGCACCAAAAGGGGGAAACTCGATGGCTACACCTTC. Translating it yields CASTKRGKLDGYTF.

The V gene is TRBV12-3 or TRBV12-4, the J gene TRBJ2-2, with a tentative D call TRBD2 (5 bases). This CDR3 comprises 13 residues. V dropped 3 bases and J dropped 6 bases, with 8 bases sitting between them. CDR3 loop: CASSFLEAGELFF. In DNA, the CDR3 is TGTGCCAGCAGTTTTCTGGAGGCCGGGGAGCTGTTTTTT.

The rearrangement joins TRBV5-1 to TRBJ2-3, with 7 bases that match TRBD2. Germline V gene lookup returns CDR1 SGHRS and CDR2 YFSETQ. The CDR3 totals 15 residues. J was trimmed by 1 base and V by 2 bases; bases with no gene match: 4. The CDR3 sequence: CASSFGGGGTDTQYF. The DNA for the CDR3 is TGCGCCAGCAGCTTTGGGGGAGGGGGCACAGATACGCAGTATTTT.

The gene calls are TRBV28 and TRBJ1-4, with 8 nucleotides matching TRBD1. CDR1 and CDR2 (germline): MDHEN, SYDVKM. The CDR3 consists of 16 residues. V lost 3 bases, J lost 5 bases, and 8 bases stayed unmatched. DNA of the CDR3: TGTGCCAGCAGTTTTAGGCAACAGGGGGAGAATGAAAAACTGTTTTTT. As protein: CASSFRQQGENEKLFF.

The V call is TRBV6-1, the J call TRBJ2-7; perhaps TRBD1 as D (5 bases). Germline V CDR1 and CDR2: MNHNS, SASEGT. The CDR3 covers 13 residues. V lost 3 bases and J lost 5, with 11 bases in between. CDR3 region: CASSEGRVHEQYF. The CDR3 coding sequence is TGTGCCAGCAGTGAGGGCAGGGTCCACGAGCAGTACTTC.

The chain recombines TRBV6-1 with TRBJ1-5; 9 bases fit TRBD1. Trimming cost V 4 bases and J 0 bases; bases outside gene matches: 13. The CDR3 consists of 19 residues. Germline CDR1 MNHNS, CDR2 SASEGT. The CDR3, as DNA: TGTGCCAGCAGTGGGCGTGGACTGGGACAGGGAAATAGCAATCAGCCCCAGCATTTT. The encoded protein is CASSGRGLGQGNSNQPQHF.